This T cell receptor (beta chain) was identified during a study of blood T cell repertoires in COVID-19 (dated by TCRdb to 2019 to 2021). As for the study more broadly: Samples covering the acute and convalescent phases of COVID-19 were provided by collaborators in the United States, Italy and Spain. Samples were obtained from the ongoing ImmuneRACE study (first 160 participants) and from over 1,000 subjects provided by 6 global collaborators. A de-identified subject ID, COVID-19 status, age in years and sex were almost always included in the sample metadata. Subjects who had been exposed to COVID-19, were actively infected with it, or had recovered from it provided the deeply sampled blood TCRbeta repertoires that made up the dataset. The repertoires were released in a freely available public database meant as a resource for research on the immune response to SARS-CoV-2. Where available, HLA class I and class II types were obtained from metadata supplied by the sample provider rather than from assay-based typing. The prospective study material was composed of cDNA or gDNA derived from T cells, B-cell-depleted T cells, or PBMCs. Study-wide findings and limitations: The quantity of clinical and demographic metadata differed by source and by participant and was supplied without curation.

In the case of this clone: Its cognate antigen has yet to be identified. The sample holds no much larger clone one base away, and base qualities are not on file.

Taken from cysteine to phenylalanine, the CDR3 has 14 residues. CDR3 DNA is the only sequence kept; it has 42 bases, read in frame from the first base. V is pared back by 5 bases and J by 6 bases, with 17 bases lying between the germline termini. Per the germline V gene (reference sequence), MNHEY is the CDR1 and SMNVEV is the CDR2. The immunoSEQ Assay, a bias-controlled multiplex PCR, was used to amplify TCRbeta CDR3 regions from genomic DNA. Concerning the study's data processing: The number of nucleated cells in each sample was estimated from the amplification of reference gene primers within the assay. To quantify the absolute abundance of each unique TCRbeta CDR3 rearrangement, sequence reads were collapsed and filtered. For each sample, productive Simpson clonality was calculated as the square root of Simpson's diversity index over productive rearrangements. Drawn from immuneACCESS, this table holds only the in-frame rearrangements with V and J called that TCRdb kept. Clones are partly lost; checked studies trace under half to an unresolved V gene and leave the rest unexplained. That table gives V, J and clone size, and the DNA gave D and trimming. Recorded for this sample are over 150,000 clones; about 85% of them occurred a single time. The biggest ten clones account for roughly 0.6% of the sample.

One collaborating source in Seattle enrolled patients during active infection and followed them longitudinally through the course of disease. Each collaborating institution followed its own protocols to collect whole blood in K2EDTA tubes. For TCRbeta analysis, collaborators shipped samples as frozen whole blood, isolated PBMCs, or DNA extracted from either of those sample types. The V and J segments used are TRBV27 and TRBJ2-7, with the D gene call left open. This TCR came from a man aged 55-75 years with COVID-19, enrolled during active disease. The sequencing sample was made of peripheral blood. CDR3 reads: CASSPPSGILEQYF. The DNA reads as follows: TGTGCCAGCAGTCCCCCATCCGGTATCCTCGAGCAGTACTTC.